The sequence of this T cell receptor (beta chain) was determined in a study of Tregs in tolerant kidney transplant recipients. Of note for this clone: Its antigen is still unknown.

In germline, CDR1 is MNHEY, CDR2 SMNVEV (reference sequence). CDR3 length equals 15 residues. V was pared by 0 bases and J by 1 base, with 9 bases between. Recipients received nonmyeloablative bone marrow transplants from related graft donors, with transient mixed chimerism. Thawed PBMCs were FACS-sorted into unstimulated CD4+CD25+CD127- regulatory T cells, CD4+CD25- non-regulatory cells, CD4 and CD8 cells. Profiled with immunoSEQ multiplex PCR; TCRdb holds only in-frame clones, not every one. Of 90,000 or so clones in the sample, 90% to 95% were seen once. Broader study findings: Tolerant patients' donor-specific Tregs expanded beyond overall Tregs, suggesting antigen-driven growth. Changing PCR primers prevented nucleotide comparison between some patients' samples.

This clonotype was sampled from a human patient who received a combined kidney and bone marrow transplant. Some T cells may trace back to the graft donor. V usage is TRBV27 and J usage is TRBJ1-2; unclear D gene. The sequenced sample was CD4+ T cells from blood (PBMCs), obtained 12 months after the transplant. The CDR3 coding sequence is TGTGCCAGCAGTTTATCCGGCAGGATTAACTATGGCTACACCTTC. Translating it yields CASSLSGRINYGYTF.